Below are 13 T cell receptor beta chains sequenced from a single sample in a study of blood T cells in healthy people across ages (dated by TCRdb to the mid-2010s). Library creation used 5' RACE. Sequencer: Illumina HiSeq 2500. The second PCR ran for about 6 to 12 cycles and used a J-beta primer mix along with a sample-barcoded 5' primer. TCRdb redid the processing of the public reads, applying fastp at Q25 and MiXCR, and retained in-frame beta chains. Merged by CDR3 protein, the rows form single entries marked with the most common genes and DNA. Present in this sample are just under 900,000 distinct CDR3 sequences, more than 25% of which were seen just once. The ten largest clones take up roughly 17% of the sample. The sequenced material came from blood. These receptors came from a woman older than 75 in good health.

Worth noting for this clonotype: With a much larger clone just one base away, this may be a read error. This chain joins TRBV27 and TRBJ2-1; D is unclear. V shed 5 bases and J shed 7 bases, with 18 bases lying between them. Germline V lookup: CDR1 MNHEY, CDR2 SMNVEV (reference sequence). The CDR3 length is 15 residues. As DNA, the CDR3 is TGTGCCAGCAGTCTCACCCCGGACCGAACGAATGAGCAGTTCTTC. Encoded protein: CASSLTPDRTNEQFF.

The chain uses TRBV2 and TRBJ1-1; tentatively, D is TRBD1 (5 bases). CDR1 and CDR2 from the germline V gene are SNHLY and FYNNEI. This CDR3 has 14 amino acids. Trimming removed 7 bases at V and 2 bases at J, with 14 bases between. The CDR3 DNA reads TGTGCCAGCACCACAGACAGATCCAACACTGAAGCTTTCTTT. Translating gives CASTTDRSNTEAFF.

The sample holds many counts of this clonotype. J is TRBJ2-3 and V is TRBV7-2; 7 nucleotides align to TRBD2. The CDR3 covers 16 residues. CDR1 SGHTA and CDR2 FQGNSA come from the germline V gene. J was trimmed by 5 bases and V by 2 bases; bases with no gene match: 10. CDR3 nucleotides: TGTGCCAGCAGCTTATCTACTGGACTAGTGGGAGATACGCAGTATTTT. It encodes CASSLSTGLVGDTQYF. Full variable domain (missing parts from reference TRBV7-2 and TRBJ2-3): GAGVSQSPSNKVTEKGKDVELRCDPISGHTALYWYRQSLGQGLEFLIYFQGNSAPDKSGLPSDRFSAERTGGSVSTLTIQRTQQEDSAVYLCASSLSTGLVGDTQYFGPGTRLTVL.

The chain employs TRBV25-1 and TRBJ1-4; D is undetermined. CDR1 MGHDK and CDR2 SYGVNS come from the germline V gene. Trimming took 3 bases from V and 5 from J, leaving 10 bases between them. The CDR3 is made up of 14 amino acids. CDR3 DNA: TGTGCCAGCAGTGATCCTACAGTAAATGAAAAACTGTTTTTT. This gives the protein CASSDPTVNEKLFF.

This clonotype has at least ten counts. The chain joins TRBV20-1 to TRBJ1-2, with 8 bases matching TRBD1. V was clipped by 4 bases and J by 4 bases; unmatched bases: 2. The CDR3 contains 12 residues. The germline V gene encodes CDR1 DFQATT and CDR2 SNEGSKA (reference sequence). The CDR3 DNA is TGCAGTGCTACCGACAGGGGCTATGGCTACACCTTC. Translated: CSATDRGYGYTF.

This clonotype was observed many times. The chain combines TRBV7-2 with TRBJ2-3; D is unclear. The germline CDR1 and CDR2 sequences are SGHTA and FQGNSA. CDR3 size: 13 residues. Deletions cut 1 base from V and 4 bases from J, with 6 bases between. The DNA for the CDR3 is TGTGCCAGCAGCTTAGGTTGGGCAGATACGCAGTATTTT. This gives the protein CASSLGWADTQYF.

There are many counts of this clonotype. The genes are TRBV3-1 and TRBJ1-2, with 9 bases matching TRBD1. The CDR3 consists of 14 residues. CDR1 is LGHDT and CDR2 is YNNKEL in the germline V gene (reference sequence). Trimming cost V 7 bases and J 6 bases; bases outside gene matches: 9. CDR3 coding DNA: TGTGCCAGCAAGATACAGGGGGCGCAACATGGCTACACCTTC. Its protein is CASKIQGAQHGYTF.

The table lists this clonotype with many counts. The rearrangement joins TRBV6-2 or TRBV6-3 to TRBJ1-5, with D tentatively TRBD1 (6 bases). The germline V gene has CDR1 MNHEY and CDR2 SVGEGT. The V gene lost 8 bases and the J gene lost 4 bases, with 15 bases spanning the gap. The CDR3 contains 14 residues. The CDR3 sequence: CASQSGQYNQPQHF. The CDR3 nucleotides read TGTGCCAGCCAATCGGGACAATATAATCAGCCCCAGCATTTT.

Many counts were recorded for this clonotype. The chain has TRBV3-1 and TRBJ2-1; D ambiguous. The CDR3 runs 13 residues. Trimming stripped 4 bases from V and 8 bases from J, with 12 bases between. CDR1 and CDR2 from the germline V gene are LGHDT and YNNKEL (reference sequence). The CDR3 sequence is CASSLQGSDEQFF. CDR3 DNA sequence: TGTGCCAGCAGCCTACAAGGCAGCGATGAGCAGTTCTTC.

Remarks on this clonotype: A much larger clonotype is one base distant, so this may be a read error. This chain connects TRBV29-1 to TRBJ2-5, with 11 bases fitting TRBD1. CDR3 length equals 14 residues. Germline V gives CDR1 SQVTM, CDR2 ANQGSEA. V shed 5 bases, J shed 11 bases, and the junction held 13 bases outside the gene matches. CDR3 region: CSVPGTGGYNEQYF. The CDR3 coding sequence is TGCAGCGTTCCCGGGACAGGGGGATACAATGAGCAGTACTTC.

The V gene is TRBV20-1, the J gene TRBJ1-1, with 7 bases lining up with TRBD1. Per germline, CDR1 DFQATT and CDR2 SNEGSKA (reference sequence). The CDR3 length is 13 residues. J was trimmed by 2 bases and V by 5 bases; bases with no gene match: 5. This CDR3 reads CSAGGQLNTEAFF. The CDR3 region has the DNA TGCAGTGCTGGGGGACAGCTAAACACTGAAGCTTTCTTT.

This sequence joins TRBV6-1 and TRBJ2-7; 7 nucleotides agree with TRBD1. Germline CDR1 reads MNHNS; CDR2 reads SASEGT. CDR3 length: 14 amino acids. V lost 5 bases to trimming and J lost 7 bases; unmatched junction nucleotides: 11. CDR3 residues: CASSRDRAYNEQYF. The CDR3 coding sequence is TGTGCCAGCAGTCGCGACAGGGCCTACAATGAGCAGTACTTC.

With respect to this clonotype: A read error is possible here, since a much larger clone lies one base away. This chain uses TRBV7-2 with TRBJ2-1; TRBD1 aligns across 7 bases. Germline CDR1 and CDR2: SGHTA and FQGNSA. V lost 4 bases to trimming and J lost 9 bases; unmatched junction nucleotides: 6. The CDR3 is made up of 13 amino acids. The CDR3 sequence: CASSSSTGSEQFF. The CDR3 nucleotides read TGTGCCAGCAGCTCTTCGACAGGGAGTGAGCAGTTCTTC.